Listed here is a single TCR beta chain. The data originate from a study of OX40 agonist ivuxolimab in advanced cancers. Looked up from germline, CDR1 is SGHTA and CDR2 is FQGNSA. The CDR3 has 16 residues. V was clipped by 4 bases and J by 6 bases; unmatched bases: 13. Profiled with immunoSEQ multiplex PCR; TCRdb holds only in-frame clones, not every one. The table records around 51,000 clones, around 77% of them present only once. The chain carries TRBV7-2 and TRBJ2-3, with TRBD2 matching over 7 bases. This clonotype was obtained from an adult with an advanced solid tumor such as melanoma, head and neck, liver or kidney cancer. Sequences were derived from CD4+ or CD8+ T cells sorted from blood, sampled in a trial of the OX40 agonist ivuxolimab. Here the CDR3 reads CASSSGLQSNFDTQYF. CDR3 nucleotides: TGTGCCAGCAGCTCGGGACTACAAAGCAATTTTGATACGCAGTATTTT.